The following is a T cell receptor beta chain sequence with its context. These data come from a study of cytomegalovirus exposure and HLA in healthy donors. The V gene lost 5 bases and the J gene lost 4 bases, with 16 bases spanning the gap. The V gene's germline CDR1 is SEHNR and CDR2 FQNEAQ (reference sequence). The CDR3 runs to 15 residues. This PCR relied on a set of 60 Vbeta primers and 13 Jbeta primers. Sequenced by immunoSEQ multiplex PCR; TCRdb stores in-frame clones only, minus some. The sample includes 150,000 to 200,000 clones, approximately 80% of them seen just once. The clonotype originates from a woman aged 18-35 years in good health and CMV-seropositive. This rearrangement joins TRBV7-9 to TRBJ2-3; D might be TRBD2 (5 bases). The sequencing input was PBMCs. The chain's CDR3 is CASSTRGRLADTQYF. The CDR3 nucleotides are TGTGCCAGCAGCACTCGAGGGCGGCTCGCAGATACGCAGTATTTT.